The entry below gives a single T cell receptor (beta chain) sequence along with its context. A read error may account for a junction end that differs from germline. The CDR3 extends over 17 amino acids. CDR1 and CDR2 from the germline V gene are KGHSH and LQKENI. These data come from a study of blood T cell repertoires in COVID-19. Study at large: Donors in the United States, Italy and Spain gave samples during acute or convalescent COVID-19.

Produced via immunoSEQ multiplex PCR; TCRdb's table is partial and in-frame only. The sample lists roughly 53,000 clones, about 77% occurring once. The clonotype comes from a man between 65 and 85 years old with active or convalescent COVID-19. The specimen was peripheral blood. V and J are TRBV18 and TRBJ2-7; D is perhaps TRBD1 (6 bases). The CDR3 reads CVSSPQYPAGVSYEQYF. CDR3 nucleotide sequence: TGTGTCAGCTCACCACAATACCCGGCAGGGGTCTCCTACGAGCAGTACTTC.